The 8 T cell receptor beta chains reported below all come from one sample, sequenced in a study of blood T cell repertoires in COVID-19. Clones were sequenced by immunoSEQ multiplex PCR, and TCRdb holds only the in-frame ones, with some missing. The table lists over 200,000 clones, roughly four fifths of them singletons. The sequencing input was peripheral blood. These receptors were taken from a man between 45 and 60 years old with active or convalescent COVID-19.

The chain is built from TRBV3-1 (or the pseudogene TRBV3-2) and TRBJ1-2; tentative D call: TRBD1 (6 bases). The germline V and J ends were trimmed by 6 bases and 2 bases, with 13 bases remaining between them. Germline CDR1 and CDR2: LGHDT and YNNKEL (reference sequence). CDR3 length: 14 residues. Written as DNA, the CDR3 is TGTGCCAGCAGTCCTAATGGACAGAACTATGGCTACACCTTC. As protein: CASSPNGQNYGYTF.

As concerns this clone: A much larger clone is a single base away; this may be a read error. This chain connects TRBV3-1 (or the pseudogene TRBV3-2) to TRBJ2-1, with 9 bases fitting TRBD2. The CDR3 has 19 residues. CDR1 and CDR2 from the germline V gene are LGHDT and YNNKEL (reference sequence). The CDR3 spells CARSPDWGGGARSYNEQFF. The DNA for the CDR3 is TGTGCCCGCAGCCCCGATTGGGGCGGGGGGGCCAGGTCCTACAATGAGCAGTTCTTC.

In DNA form, the CDR3 reads TGTGCCAGCAGCCAAGTAGGGACTAGCGGGGGGATCTACAATGAGCAGTTCTTC. Translated: CASSQVGTSGGIYNEQFF. The chain employs TRBV9 and TRBJ2-1, with 15 positions matching TRBD2. Germline V lookup: CDR1 SGDLS, CDR2 YYNGEE. The CDR3 is 18 residues long. Unmatched junction bases numbered 8, after V lost 4 bases and J lost 3 bases.

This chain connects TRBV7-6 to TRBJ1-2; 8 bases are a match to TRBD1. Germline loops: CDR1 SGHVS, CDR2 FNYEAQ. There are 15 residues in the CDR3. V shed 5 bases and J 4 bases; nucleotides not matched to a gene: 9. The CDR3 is CASSPGQGSTYGYTF. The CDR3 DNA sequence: TGTGCCAGCAGCCCCGGACAGGGCTCTACCTATGGCTACACCTTC.

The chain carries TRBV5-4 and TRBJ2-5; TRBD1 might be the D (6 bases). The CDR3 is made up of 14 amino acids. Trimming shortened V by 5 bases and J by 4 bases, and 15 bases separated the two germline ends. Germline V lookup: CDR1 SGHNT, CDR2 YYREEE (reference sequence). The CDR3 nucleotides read TGTGCCAGCAGGTATACAGGGAAGGGAGAGACCCAGTACTTC. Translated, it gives CASRYTGKGETQYF.

The CDR3: CASSLKTGAYNYGYTF. The DNA for the CDR3 is TGTGCCAGCAGCTTAAAGACAGGGGCTTATAACTATGGCTACACCTTC. The chain employs TRBV7-2 and TRBJ1-2, with 8 bases fitting TRBD1. V gave up 2 bases and J gave up 1 base; unmatched junction bases: 6. The germline gives CDR1 SGHTA, CDR2 FQGNSA. This CDR3 region has 16 residues.

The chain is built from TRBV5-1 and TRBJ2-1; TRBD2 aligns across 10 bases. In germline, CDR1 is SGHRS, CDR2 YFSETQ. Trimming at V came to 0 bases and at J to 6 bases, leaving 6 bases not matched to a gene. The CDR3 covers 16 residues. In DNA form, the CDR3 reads TGCGCCAGCAGCTTGGCCCCTAGCGGGGGCATCAATGAGCAGTTCTTC. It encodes CASSLAPSGGINEQFF.

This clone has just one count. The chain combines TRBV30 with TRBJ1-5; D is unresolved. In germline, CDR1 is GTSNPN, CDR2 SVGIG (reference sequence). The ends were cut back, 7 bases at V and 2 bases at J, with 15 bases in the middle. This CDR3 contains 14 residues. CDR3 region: CASDGDGGNQPQHF. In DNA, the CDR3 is TGTGCCTCAGATGGCGACGGGGGCAATCAGCCCCAGCATTTT.